One sample yielded the 9 T cell receptor beta chains listed below, sequenced in a study of blood T cell repertoires in COVID-19. Assay used: immunoSEQ multiplex PCR; TCRdb lists only in-frame clones, some missing. The table shows 130,000 to 150,000 clones, with around 81% occurring only once. The sample taken for sequencing was peripheral blood. These receptors were obtained from a woman aged 45-60 years with acute or convalescent COVID-19.

The chain combines TRBV19 with TRBJ2-1; 8 bases match TRBD2. CDR3 length: 15 residues. From germline, CDR1 is LNHDA and CDR2 SQIVND (reference sequence). V lost 1 base and J lost 4; bases outside the gene matches: 3. The CDR3 DNA reads TGTGCCAGTAGTATAGTAGCGGGACCTTACAATGAGCAGTTCTTC. This sequence encodes CASSIVAGPYNEQFF.

The V call is TRBV9, the J call TRBJ2-1; possible D gene TRBD1, 6 bases. The CDR3 extends over 13 amino acids. Trimming took off 2 bases at V and 10 bases at J, with 13 bases between the two ends. Germline CDR1 and CDR2: SGDLS and YYNGEE. In nucleotides, the CDR3 is TGTGCCAGCAGCGTTGAACAGGGCGGGGAGCAGTTCTTC. Amino acids: CASSVEQGGEQFF.

The CDR3 spells CASSPDRGGNEKLFF. CDR3 sequence (DNA): TGTGCCAGCAGCCCCGACAGGGGGGGTAATGAAAAACTGTTTTTT. The chain has TRBV6-5 and TRBJ1-4; 9 bases line up with TRBD1. V dropped 6 bases and J dropped 4; count of bases not matched to a gene: 6. CDR3 length: 15 amino acids. The germline CDR1 and CDR2 sequences are MNHEY and SVGAGI.

The chain recombines TRBV6-5 with TRBJ1-1; weak D call: TRBD1 (5 bases). Per the germline V gene, CDR1 is MNHEY and CDR2 is SVGAGI. This CDR3 comprises 14 residues. V was shortened by 0 bases and J by 7 bases, with 12 bases between the two germline ends. The CDR3 is CASSYSYRRGEAFF. In DNA, the CDR3 is TGTGCCAGCAGTTACTCCTACCGGAGGGGTGAAGCTTTCTTT.

A few counts support this clone. The rearrangement joins TRBV12-3 or TRBV12-4 to TRBJ2-1; D not resolved. The V gene lost 3 bases and the J gene lost 11 bases, with 11 bases spanning the gap. The CDR3 runs to 12 residues. The CDR3 nucleotides are TGTGCCAGCAGTTTTGGCCGTTCCCAGCAGTTCTTC. Protein product: CASSFGRSQQFF.

The chain couples TRBV3-1 (or the pseudogene TRBV3-2) to TRBJ1-6; D might be TRBD1 (6 bases). V lost 0 bases and J 7 bases, leaving 13 bases between the germline ends. This CDR3 has 16 residues. Germline V gene lookup returns CDR1 LGHDT and CDR2 YNNKEL (reference sequence). CDR3 coding DNA: TGTGCCAGCAGCCAAGAATCAGGGGTTCGAAATTCACCCCTCCACTTT. It translates to CASSQESGVRNSPLHF.

The chain has TRBV7-2 and TRBJ2-7; a possible D gene is TRBD1 (6 bases). The germline gives CDR1 SGHTA, CDR2 FQGNSA. The CDR3 has 15 amino acids. Trimming took 3 bases from V and 3 from J, leaving 15 bases between them. CDR3 residues: CASSFLSGTLYEQYF. CDR3 bases: TGTGCCAGCAGCTTTCTCTCAGGGACACTCTACGAGCAGTACTTC. Combining the CDR3 with reference TRBV7-2 and TRBJ2-7 gives the whole variable domain GAGVSQSPSNKVTEKGKDVELRCDPISGHTALYWYRQSLGQGLEFLIYFQGNSAPDKSGLPSDRFSAERTGGSVSTLTIQRTQQEDSAVYLCASSFLSGTLYEQYFGPGTRLTVT.

The genes are TRBV5-1 and TRBJ2-7; 7 nucleotides line up with TRBD1. The CDR3 runs 13 residues. With V trimmed by 4 bases and J by 2 bases, 3 bases remained unmatched. Germline-derived CDR1 and CDR2 are SGHRS and YFSETQ. The CDR3 reads CASSGDSPYEQYF. CDR3 bases: TGCGCCAGCAGCGGGGACAGCCCCTACGAGCAGTACTTC.

The chain links TRBV7-3 to TRBJ1-2; D gene uncertain. Trimming pared 4 bases from V and 1 base from J, leaving 19 bases between. CDR1 and CDR2 from the germline V gene are SGHTA and FQGTGA. This CDR3 has 17 residues. This chain's CDR3 is CASSWPPSREINYGYTF. The CDR3 nucleotides read TGTGCCAGCAGCTGGCCCCCGAGTCGGGAGATTAACTATGGCTACACCTTC.